These T cell receptor beta chains were read from a single sample in a study of blood T cells in healthy people across ages. TCRdb independently ran MiXCR on the 5' RACE reads; one entry per CDR3 protein. The sample holds almost 550,000 distinct CDR3 sequences, 20% to 30% seen once. Another study also made use of these data, one on T cells of mothers and their children.

The material sequenced was blood. The receptors derive from a boy younger than 18 in good health. CDR3s include the opening cysteine and the closing phenylalanine or tryptophan. The D gene is left open where the match is weak. A row's size may be missing; if present it is once, few, many or a size class.

abundance	d_gene	v_gene	j_gene	CDR3nt	CDR3aa
few	-	TRBV5-1	TRBJ2-3	TGCGCCAGCAGCCACATAGCGGATACGCAGTATTTT	CASSHIADTQYF
few	TRBD1	TRBV5-1	TRBJ2-7	TGCGCCAGCAGCACGGGGACAGAAGACTACGAGCAGTACTTC	CASSTGTEDYEQYF
-	-	TRBV2	TRBJ1-3	TGTGCCAGGGAGTCGGGACATGCCCTCTCTAGAAACACCATATATTTT	CARESGHALSRNTIYF
few	-	TRBV29-1	TRBJ1-1	TGCAGCGTTGAAGACAGGGTCCACTGGATGAACACTGAAGCTTTCTTT	CSVEDRVHWMNTEAFF
-	TRBD1	TRBV3-1	TRBJ2-7	TGTGCCAGCAGCCCTACGTCCGGGACAGCATACGAGCAGTACTTC	CASSPTSGTAYEQYF
-	-	TRBV28	TRBJ2-7	TGTGCCAGCAGTCCCTTTCGGGGTCTAGGCTCCTACGAGCAGTACTTC	CASSPFRGLGSYEQYF
few	-	TRBV20-1	TRBJ2-7	TGCAGTGCCAGTCCCCCAGTTGAGCAGTACTTC	CSASPPVEQYF
-	TRBD1	TRBV9	TRBJ2-1	TGTGCCAGCAGCGTAGCGGACAGGGCACGGTCCTACAATGAGCAGTTCTTC	CASSVADRARSYNEQFF
-	-	TRBV19	TRBJ2-1	TGTGCCAGTGCCCGGGACGGAAGTTACAATGAGCAGTTCTTC	CASARDGSYNEQFF
-	-	TRBV7-8	TRBJ2-2	TGTGCCGGCAGCTCCATCGGGAGAGTTTATGGCGGGGAGCTGTTTTTT	CAGSSIGRVYGGELFF
few	TRBD2	TRBV28	TRBJ2-3	TGTGCCAACAGCCAGACTAGCAGAGACACAGATACGCAGTATTTT	CANSQTSRDTDTQYF
-	TRBD2	TRBV3-1	TRBJ2-4	TGTGCCAGCAGCCTACGAGCGGGGTTAGGCATTCAGTACTTC	CASSLRAGLGIQYF
-	TRBD2	TRBV9	TRBJ2-1	TGTGCCAGCAGCGCCGGAAGCGGGGGCCCGGGCGATGAGCAGTTCTTC	CASSAGSGGPGDEQFF
-	-	TRBV6-2/TRBV6-3	TRBJ2-5	TGTGCCAGCAGTTACCGCGTGGGGACCCAGTACTTC	CASSYRVGTQYF
-	-	TRBV12-3/TRBV12-4	TRBJ2-5	TGTGCCAGCAGTTTACGGCAGGCCCAGTACTTC	CASSLRQAQYF
few	-	TRBV7-9	TRBJ1-2	TGTGCCATATCAGGGGAGTACGACTATGGCTACACCTTC	CAISGEYDYGYTF
-	-	TRBV7-9	TRBJ2-5	TGTGCCAGCCACAGCAGCAGCTCAACCCAGTACTTC	CASHSSSSTQYF
-	TRBD2	TRBV20-1	TRBJ2-7	TGCAGTGCTAGAGACTATTTTCCGGGAGGGCTCGGAGAACCCTACGAGCAGTACTTC	CSARDYFPGGLGEPYEQYF
-	-	TRBV11-2	TRBJ1-2	TGTGCCAGCAGCGAGAATAATTACTATGGCTACACCTTC	CASSENNYYGYTF
-	-	TRBV11-3	TRBJ2-1	TGTGCCAGCAGCCCTAGTAACAGGGCGAATGAGCAGTTCTTC	CASSPSNRANEQFF
-	-	TRBV4-1	TRBJ1-1	TGCGCCAGCAGCCAAGCTGTGGGCGAGAACACTGAAGCTTTCTTT	CASSQAVGENTEAFF
-	-	TRBV11-1	TRBJ2-1	TGTGCCAGCACCCCAGCGAGCGGCTACTACAATGAGCAGTTCTTC	CASTPASGYYNEQFF
many	-	TRBV5-1	TRBJ1-1	TGCGCCAGCAGCTTGGAGGTCGGCAGGATGAACACTGAAGCTTTCTTT	CASSLEVGRMNTEAFF
few	-	TRBV30	TRBJ2-7	TGTGCCTGGGGGGCCGAAATTGCCGCCTACGAGCAGTACTTC	CAWGAEIAAYEQYF
-	-	TRBV29-1	TRBJ2-1	TGCAGCGTTGAAGAATATAACCGTGAGCAGTTCTTC	CSVEEYNREQFF
many	-	TRBV6-5	TRBJ1-2	TGTGCCAGCAGTCAAGACAAGAACCCCTATGGCTACACCTTC	CASSQDKNPYGYTF
-	TRBD1	TRBV18	TRBJ2-5	TGTGCCAGCTCACCAGGGACAGCTACCCCCAACGGGTACTTC	CASSPGTATPNGYF
-	TRBD1	TRBV7-7	TRBJ2-3	TGTGCTAGCAGCTCAGGACAGGGGGCATCAGATACGCAGTATTTT	CASSSGQGASDTQYF
few	-	TRBV28	TRBJ2-5	TGTGCCAGCAGTTTCCCATTGGAGACCCAGTACTTC	CASSFPLETQYF
-	-	TRBV6-5	TRBJ2-1	TGTGCCAGCAGTTACTCACGGCCAGGGGTTGAGCAGTTCTTC	CASSYSRPGVEQFF
few	-	TRBV20-1	TRBJ2-4	TGCAGTGTTTACGAGGGAGCCAAAAACATTCAGTACTTC	CSVYEGAKNIQYF
few	-	TRBV9	TRBJ1-1	TGTGCCAGCAGCGTAGAGCCCAACGGAGGGACTGAAGCTTTCTTT	CASSVEPNGGTEAFF
-	-	TRBV12-3/TRBV12-4	TRBJ2-1	TGTGCCAGCAGTTTAGACCCCTGGGCAGGGCAAAATTACAATGAGCAGTTCTTC	CASSLDPWAGQNYNEQFF